What follows are 13 T cell receptor beta chains derived from one specimen sequenced in a study of blood T cell repertoires in COVID-19. The data were produced by immunoSEQ multiplex PCR, yet TCRdb's version contains in-frame clones alone and is incomplete. The sample has fewer than 300,000 clones, 65% to 90% seen once. Sequenced material: peripheral blood. The origin of the receptors is a middle-aged man with active or convalescent COVID-19.

In this sample, this clone turned up once. The V gene is TRBV9, the J gene TRBJ2-7, with 7 bases aligning to TRBD1. This CDR3 spans 14 amino acids. The V gene end was trimmed by 4 bases and the J gene end by 5 bases; junction bases not matched to a gene: 9. Germline CDR1 is SGDLS and CDR2 is YYNGEE. CDR3 in DNA: TGTGCCAGCAGCCCTCAGGTAGGGGGCAACGAGCAGTACTTC. Translation gives CASSPQVGGNEQYF. Drawing the rest from reference TRBV9 and TRBJ2-7, the complete variable domain is DSGVTQTPKHLITATGQRVTLRCSPRSGDLSVYWYQQSLDQGLQFLIQYYNGEERAKGNILERFSAQQFPDLHSELNLSSLELGDSALYFCASSPQVGGNEQYFGPGTRLTVT.

This sequence joins TRBV6-5 and TRBJ1-2; no clear D gene. Deletions cut 4 bases from V and 5 bases from J, with 17 bases between. The CDR3 length is 15 residues. Per germline, CDR1 MNHEY and CDR2 SVGAGI. This chain's CDR3 is CASSSTVSSPYGYTF. The DNA of the CDR3 is TGTGCCAGCAGTTCTACGGTTTCTTCACCATATGGCTACACCTTC.

This chain uses TRBV9 with TRBJ1-6, with unresolved D. V gave up 4 bases and J gave up 7 bases, with 15 bases separating them. CDR1 is SGDLS, CDR2 YYNGEE, per germline. The CDR3 totals 15 residues. The CDR3 nucleotides read TGTGCCAGCAGCCCCCGGGGAGCGGGAAATTCACCCCTCCACTTT. Translation gives CASSPRGAGNSPLHF.

The J gene is TRBJ2-2, the V gene TRBV6-5, with D tentatively TRBD1 (6 bases). The CDR3 covers 16 residues. Germline V CDR1 and CDR2: MNHEY, SVGAGI. Trimming cost V 1 base and J 5 bases, with 14 bases left between them. The CDR3 DNA reads as TGTGCCAGCAGTTACTTACAGGGAACGGGGACCGGGGAGCTGTTTTTT. This codes for CASSYLQGTGTGELFF.

This clone occurred a few times. The chain links TRBV7-9 to TRBJ1-2; 8 bases align to TRBD1. The CDR3 sequence is 14 residues long. Germline V CDR1 and CDR2: SEHNR, FQNEAQ (reference sequence). The V and J ends lost 5 bases and 3 bases, in that order; junction bases with no gene match: 5. The CDR3 loop is CASSATGAHYGYTF. DNA of the CDR3: TGTGCCAGCAGCGCGACAGGGGCCCACTATGGCTACACCTTC. Variable domain in full (rest from reference TRBV7-9 and TRBJ1-2): DTGVSQNPRHKITKRGQNVTFRCDPISEHNRLYWYRQTLGQGPEFLTYFQNEAQLEKSRLLSDRFSAERPKGSFSTLEIQRTEQGDSAMYLCASSATGAHYGYTFGSGTRLTVV.

V usage is TRBV29-1 and J usage is TRBJ1-2, with D possibly TRBD1 on 5 matching bases. CDR3 size: 13 residues. Germline CDR1 reads SQVTM; CDR2 reads ANQGSEA. The DNA for the CDR3 is TGCACCTTCCGAGATTCAGGGAACTATGGCTACACCTTC. This codes for CTFRDSGNYGYTF.

The V gene is TRBV24-1, the J gene TRBJ1-1; D is undetermined. The germline V gene encodes CDR1 KGHDR and CDR2 SFDVKD. Trimming took 3 bases from V and 1 from J, leaving 5 bases between them. The CDR3 has 13 residues. CDR3 bases: TGTGCCACCAGTGATCTCGGGAACACTGAAGCTTTCTTT. Protein sequence: CATSDLGNTEAFF.

The chain carries TRBV3-1 (or the pseudogene TRBV3-2) and TRBJ2-1; 10 positions agree with TRBD2. Germline V gene data show CDR1 as LGHDT and CDR2 as YNNKEL (reference sequence). With V trimmed by 3 bases and J by 6 bases, 11 bases remained unmatched. The CDR3 runs to 17 residues. The CDR3 reads CASSQEVLAGVRNEQFF. The CDR3, as DNA: TGTGCCAGCAGCCAGGAGGTCCTAGCGGGAGTTCGCAATGAGCAGTTCTTC.

This rearrangement joins TRBV11-3 to TRBJ2-2; possible D gene TRBD1, 6 bases. Germline CDR1 reads SGHNT; CDR2 reads YENEEA. There are 13 residues in the CDR3. With 8 bases removed from V and 3 bases from J, the gap between germline ends came to 10 bases. The chain's CDR3 is CASGTGHTGELFF. DNA for the CDR3: TGTGCCAGCGGCACAGGGCACACCGGGGAGCTGTTTTTT.

CDR3 DNA: TGTGCCAGCAGCCCCCGGATACAGGGGGCGCGTGGCTACACCTTC. Translating gives CASSPRIQGARGYTF. J is TRBJ1-2 and V is TRBV11-2; 9 bases agree with TRBD1. The length of the CDR3 is 15 residues. Germline CDR1 and CDR2: SGHAT and FQNNGV. The J segment lost 7 bases and the V segment lost 5 bases, leaving 11 bases of the junction unmatched.

This sequence joins TRBV5-1 and TRBJ2-7, with 8 bases aligning to TRBD1. The V segment lost 3 bases and the J segment 3 bases; nucleotides outside the gene matches: 11. This CDR3 has 16 residues. Germline CDR1 and CDR2: SGHRS and YFSETQ. The CDR3 DNA sequence: TGCGCCAGCAGCTCGTCGACAGGGGCATTGATCTACGAGCAGTACTTC. It specifies CASSSSTGALIYEQYF.

The J gene is TRBJ2-1, the V gene TRBV4-2; 7 bases fit TRBD2. There are 15 residues in the CDR3. V was pared by 4 bases and J by 4 bases, with 7 bases of the junction left unmatched. The germline V gene encodes CDR1 LGHNA and CDR2 YNFKEQ. CDR3 coding DNA: TGTGCCAGCAGCCCCAGGGAGGGAGCGTACAATGAGCAGTTCTTC. Residues: CASSPREGAYNEQFF.

The V call is TRBV7-2, the J call TRBJ2-6; D gene ambiguous. This CDR3 contains 15 residues. Germline-derived CDR1 and CDR2 are SGHTA and FQGNSA. The V gene lost 2 bases and the J gene lost 1 base, with 6 bases spanning the gap. The CDR3 protein is CASSLWASGANVLTF. The CDR3 region has the DNA TGTGCCAGCAGCTTATGGGCTTCTGGGGCCAACGTCCTGACTTTC. Supplemented by reference TRBV7-2 and TRBJ2-6, the full variable domain reads GAGVSQSPSNKVTEKGKDVELRCDPISGHTALYWYRQSLGQGLEFLIYFQGNSAPDKSGLPSDRFSAERTGGSVSTLTIQRTQQEDSAVYLCASSLWASGANVLTFGAGSRLTVL.